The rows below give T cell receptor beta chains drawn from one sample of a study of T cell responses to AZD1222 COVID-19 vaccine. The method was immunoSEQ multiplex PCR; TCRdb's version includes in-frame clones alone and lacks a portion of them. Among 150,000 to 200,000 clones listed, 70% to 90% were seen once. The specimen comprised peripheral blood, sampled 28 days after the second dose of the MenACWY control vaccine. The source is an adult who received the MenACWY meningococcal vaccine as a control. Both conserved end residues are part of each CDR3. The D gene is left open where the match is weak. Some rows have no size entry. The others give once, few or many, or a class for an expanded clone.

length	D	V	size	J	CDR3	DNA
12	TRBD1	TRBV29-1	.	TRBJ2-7	CSVGQGAYEQYF	TGCAGCGTGGGACAGGGAGCGTACGAGCAGTACTTC
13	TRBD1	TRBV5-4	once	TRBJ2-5	CASSHGQEETQYF	TGTGCCAGCAGTCACGGACAGGAAGAGACCCAGTACTTC
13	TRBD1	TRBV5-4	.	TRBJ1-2	CASSRTGVRGYTF	TGTGCCAGCAGTCGCACAGGGGTTCGGGGCTACACCTTC
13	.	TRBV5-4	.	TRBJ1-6	CASSLAGVQPLHF	TGTGCCAGCAGCTTGGCCGGTGTACAACCCCTCCACTTT
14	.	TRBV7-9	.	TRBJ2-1	CASSLTRILNEQFF	TGTGCCAGCAGCTTAACTCGAATTCTAAATGAGCAGTTCTTC
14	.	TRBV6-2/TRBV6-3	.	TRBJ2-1	CASSNGGVMGEQFF	TGTGCCAGCAGTAATGGGGGAGTCATGGGCGAGCAGTTCTTC
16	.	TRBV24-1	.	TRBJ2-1	CATSDFGRDAYNEQFF	TGTGCCACCAGTGATTTCGGGCGGGATGCCTACAATGAGCAGTTCTTC
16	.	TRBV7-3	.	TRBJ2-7	CASSLNGVTSPHEQYF	TGTGCCAGCAGCTTGAACGGGGTGACTAGTCCCCACGAGCAGTACTTC
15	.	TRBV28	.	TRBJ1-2	CASSPPAGQGYGYTF	TGTGCCAGCAGCCCCCCGGCGGGACAAGGCTATGGCTACACCTTC
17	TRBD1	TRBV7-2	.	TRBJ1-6	CASSFSGTGVNNSPLHF	TGTGCCAGCAGCTTCTCCGGGACAGGTGTTAATAATTCACCCCTCCACTTT
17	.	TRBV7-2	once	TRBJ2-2	CASSLAGRRPNTGELFF	TGTGCCAGCAGCTTAGCGGGGCGGCGACCGAACACCGGGGAGCTGTTTTTT
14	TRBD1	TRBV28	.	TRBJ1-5	CASRDGQGNQPQHF	TGTGCCAGCAGGGACGGACAGGGCAATCAGCCCCAGCATTTT
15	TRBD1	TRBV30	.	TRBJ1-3	CAWSVRRGLGNTIYF	TGTGCCTGGAGTGTACGCAGGGGGCTAGGAAACACCATATATTTT